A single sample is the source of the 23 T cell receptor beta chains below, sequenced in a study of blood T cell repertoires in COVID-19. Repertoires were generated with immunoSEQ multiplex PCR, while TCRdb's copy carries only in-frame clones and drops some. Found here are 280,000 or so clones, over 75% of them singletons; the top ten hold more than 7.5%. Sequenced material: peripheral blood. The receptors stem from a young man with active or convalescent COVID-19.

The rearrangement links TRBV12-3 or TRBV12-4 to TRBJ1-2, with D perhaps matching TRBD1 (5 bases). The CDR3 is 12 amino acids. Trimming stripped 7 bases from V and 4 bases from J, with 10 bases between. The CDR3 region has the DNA TGTGCCAGCACCCGGGGGAGCTATGGCTACACCTTC. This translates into CASTRGSYGYTF.

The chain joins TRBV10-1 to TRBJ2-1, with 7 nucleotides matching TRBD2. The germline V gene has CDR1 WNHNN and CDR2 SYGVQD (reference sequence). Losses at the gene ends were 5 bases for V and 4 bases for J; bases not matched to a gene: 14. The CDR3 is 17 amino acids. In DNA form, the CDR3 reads TGCGCCAGCAGTCCCGCGGGGGAGCTCGGAAAATACAATGAGCAGTTCTTC. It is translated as CASSPAGELGKYNEQFF.

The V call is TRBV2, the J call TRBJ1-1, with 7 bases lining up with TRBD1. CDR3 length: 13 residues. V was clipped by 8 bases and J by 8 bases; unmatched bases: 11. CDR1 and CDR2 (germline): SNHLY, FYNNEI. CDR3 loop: CASRRGHPGEAFF. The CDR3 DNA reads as TGTGCCAGCCGAAGGGGGCACCCGGGCGAAGCTTTCTTT.

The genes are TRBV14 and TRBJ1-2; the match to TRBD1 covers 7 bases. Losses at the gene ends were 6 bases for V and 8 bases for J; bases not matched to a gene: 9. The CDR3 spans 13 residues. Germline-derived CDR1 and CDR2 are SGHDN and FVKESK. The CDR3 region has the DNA TGTGCCAGCAGAAGGACAGGTTCTATGGGCTACACCTTC. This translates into CASRRTGSMGYTF.

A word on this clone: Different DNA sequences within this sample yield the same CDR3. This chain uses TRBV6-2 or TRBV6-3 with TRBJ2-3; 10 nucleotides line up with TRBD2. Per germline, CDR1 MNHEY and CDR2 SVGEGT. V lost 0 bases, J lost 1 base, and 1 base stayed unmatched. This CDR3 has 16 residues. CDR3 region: CASSYSGLAGTDTQYF. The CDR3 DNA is TGTGCCAGCAGTTACTCTGGACTAGCGGGCACAGATACGCAGTATTTT.

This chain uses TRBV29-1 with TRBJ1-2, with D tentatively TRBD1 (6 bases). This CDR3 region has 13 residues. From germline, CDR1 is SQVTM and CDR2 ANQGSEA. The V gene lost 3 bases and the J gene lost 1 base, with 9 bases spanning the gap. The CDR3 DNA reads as TGCAGCGTTGACCGGGACAATAACTATGGCTACACCTTC. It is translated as CSVDRDNNYGYTF.

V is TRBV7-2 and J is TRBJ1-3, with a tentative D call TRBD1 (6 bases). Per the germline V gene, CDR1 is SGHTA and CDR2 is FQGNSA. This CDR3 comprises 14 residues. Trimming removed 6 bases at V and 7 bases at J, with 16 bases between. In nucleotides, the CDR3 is TGTGCCAGCAGTGTGACAGGTTTTTTTAACACCATATATTTT. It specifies CASSVTGFFNTIYF. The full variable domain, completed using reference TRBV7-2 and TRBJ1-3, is GAGVSQSPSNKVTEKGKDVELRCDPISGHTALYWYRQSLGQGLEFLIYFQGNSAPDKSGLPSDRFSAERTGGSVSTLTIQRTQQEDSAVYLCASSVTGFFNTIYFGEGSWLTVV.

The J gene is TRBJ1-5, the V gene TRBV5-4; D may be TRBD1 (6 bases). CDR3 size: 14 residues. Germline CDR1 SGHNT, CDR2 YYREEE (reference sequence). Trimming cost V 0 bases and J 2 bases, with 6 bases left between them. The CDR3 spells CASSLGTGNQPQHF. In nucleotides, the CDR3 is TGTGCCAGCAGCTTGGGGACAGGCAATCAGCCCCAGCATTTT.

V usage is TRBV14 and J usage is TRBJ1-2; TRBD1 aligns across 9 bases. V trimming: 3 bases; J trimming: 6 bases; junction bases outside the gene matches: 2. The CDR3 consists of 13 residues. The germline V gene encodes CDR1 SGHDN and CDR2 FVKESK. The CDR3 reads CASSQGQGDGYTF. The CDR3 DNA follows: TGTGCCAGCAGCCAGGGACAGGGAGATGGCTACACCTTC.

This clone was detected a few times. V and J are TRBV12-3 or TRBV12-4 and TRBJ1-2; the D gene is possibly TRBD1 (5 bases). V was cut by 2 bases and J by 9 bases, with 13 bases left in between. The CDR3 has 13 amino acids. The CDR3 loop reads CASSLMQGGSYTF. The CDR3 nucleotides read TGTGCCAGCAGTTTAATGCAGGGCGGCAGCTACACCTTC.

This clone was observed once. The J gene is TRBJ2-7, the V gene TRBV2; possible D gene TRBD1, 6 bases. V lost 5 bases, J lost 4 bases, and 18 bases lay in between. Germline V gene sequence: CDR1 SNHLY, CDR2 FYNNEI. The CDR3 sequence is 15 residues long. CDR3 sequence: CASSKGRGTSYEQYF. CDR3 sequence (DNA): TGTGCCAGCAGTAAAGGCAGGGGTACTAGTTACGAGCAGTACTTC.

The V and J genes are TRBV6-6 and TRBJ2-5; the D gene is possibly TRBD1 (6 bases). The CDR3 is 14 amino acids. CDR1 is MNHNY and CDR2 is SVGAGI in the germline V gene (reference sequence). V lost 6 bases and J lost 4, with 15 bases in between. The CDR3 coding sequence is TGTGCCAGCAGGGTACCGGGACAAGGAGAGACCCAGTACTTC. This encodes CASRVPGQGETQYF.

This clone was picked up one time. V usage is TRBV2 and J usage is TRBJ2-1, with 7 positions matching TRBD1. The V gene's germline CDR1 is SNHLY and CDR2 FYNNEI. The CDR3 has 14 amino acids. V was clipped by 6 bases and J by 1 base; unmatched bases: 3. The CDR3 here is CASREQGSYNEQFF. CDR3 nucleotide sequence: TGTGCCAGCAGGGAACAGGGGTCCTACAATGAGCAGTTCTTC. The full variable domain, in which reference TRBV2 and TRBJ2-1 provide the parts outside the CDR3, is EPEVTQTPSHQVTQMGQEVILRCVPISNHLYFYWYRQILGQKVEFLVSFYNNEISEKSEIFDDQFSVERPDGSNFTLKIRSTKLEDSAMYFCASREQGSYNEQFFGPGTRLTVL.

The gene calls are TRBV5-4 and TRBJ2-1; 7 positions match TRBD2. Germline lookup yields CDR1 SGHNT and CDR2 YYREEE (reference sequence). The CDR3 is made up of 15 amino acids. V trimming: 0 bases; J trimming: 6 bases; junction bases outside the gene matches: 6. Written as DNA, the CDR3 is TGTGCCAGCAGCTTGGCCCTGTGGGGGGGCAATGAGCAGTTCTTC. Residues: CASSLALWGGNEQFF.

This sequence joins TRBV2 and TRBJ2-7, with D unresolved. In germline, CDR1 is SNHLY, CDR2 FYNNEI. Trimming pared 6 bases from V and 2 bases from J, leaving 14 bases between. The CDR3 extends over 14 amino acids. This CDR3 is CASSVEKIAYEQYF. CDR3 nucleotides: TGTGCCAGCAGCGTTGAAAAGATAGCCTACGAGCAGTACTTC.

The CDR3 nucleotides are TGTGCCGACCGGGGGGCCGCTAACTATGGCTACACCTTC. The encoded protein is CADRGAANYGYTF. The rearrangement joins TRBV2 to TRBJ1-2, with D perhaps TRBD1 (6 bases). Germline V lookup: CDR1 SNHLY, CDR2 FYNNEI. CDR3 length: 13 residues. V was pared by 11 bases and J by 0 bases, with 13 bases between.

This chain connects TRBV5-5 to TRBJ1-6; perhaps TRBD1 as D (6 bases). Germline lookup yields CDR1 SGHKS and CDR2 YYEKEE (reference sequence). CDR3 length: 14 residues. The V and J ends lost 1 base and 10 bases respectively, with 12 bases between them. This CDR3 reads CASSLQGLGSPLHF. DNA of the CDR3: TGTGCCAGCAGCTTGCAGGGGTTGGGCTCACCCCTCCACTTT.

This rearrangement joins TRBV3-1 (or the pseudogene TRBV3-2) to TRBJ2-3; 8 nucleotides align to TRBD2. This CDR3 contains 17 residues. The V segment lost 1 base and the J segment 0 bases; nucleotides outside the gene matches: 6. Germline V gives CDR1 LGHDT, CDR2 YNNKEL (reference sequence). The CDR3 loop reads CASSQVYSGVSTDTQYF. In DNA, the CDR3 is TGTGCCAGCAGCCAAGTGTATAGCGGGGTTAGCACAGATACGCAGTATTTT.

The CDR3 coding sequence is TGTGCCAGCAGTTTTCAGACCGGGACACCTGATCAGCCCCAGCATTTT. It specifies CASSFQTGTPDQPQHF. This rearrangement joins TRBV6-5 to TRBJ1-5, with D perhaps TRBD1 (6 bases). Germline loops: CDR1 MNHEY, CDR2 SVGAGI. Trimming stripped 4 bases from V and 5 bases from J, with 18 bases between. The CDR3 is made up of 16 amino acids.

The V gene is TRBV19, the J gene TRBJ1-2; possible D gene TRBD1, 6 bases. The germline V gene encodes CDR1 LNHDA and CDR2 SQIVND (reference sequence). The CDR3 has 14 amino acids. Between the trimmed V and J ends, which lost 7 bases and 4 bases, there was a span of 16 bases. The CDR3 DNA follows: TGTGCCAGTACCGGGAGGGGGGAGAGCTATGGCTACACCTTC. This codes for CASTGRGESYGYTF.

The CDR3 DNA is TGCGCCAGCAGCCAAGATCGGTTTTTTGTCAGGGGGCAGACCGGGGAGCTGTTTTTT. It yields the protein CASSQDRFFVRGQTGELFF. The J gene is TRBJ2-2, the V gene TRBV4-1, with 8 positions matching TRBD1. This CDR3 is 19 amino acids long. Unmatched junction bases numbered 14, after V lost 0 bases and J lost 5 bases. CDR1 is MGHRA, CDR2 YSYEKL, per germline.

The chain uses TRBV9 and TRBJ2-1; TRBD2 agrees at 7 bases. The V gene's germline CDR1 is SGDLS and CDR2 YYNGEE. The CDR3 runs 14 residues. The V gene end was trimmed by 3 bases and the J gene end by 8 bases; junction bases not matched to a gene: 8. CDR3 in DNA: TGTGCCAGCAGCGAGGGAGGACTAGACCATGAGCAGTTCTTC. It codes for CASSEGGLDHEQFF.

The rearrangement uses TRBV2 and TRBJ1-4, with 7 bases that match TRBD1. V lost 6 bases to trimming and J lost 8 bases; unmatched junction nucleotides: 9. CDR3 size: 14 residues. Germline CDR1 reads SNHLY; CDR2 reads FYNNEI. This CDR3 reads CASSVTGSAEKLFF. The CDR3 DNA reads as TGTGCCAGCAGCGTGACAGGGAGCGCAGAAAAACTGTTTTTT.